In this sample, the clone carrying this TCR beta chain turned up many times. The antigen remains unidentified. TCR beta VDJ and CDR3 profiling used genomic DNA as template. TCRdb reanalysed the reads using MiXCR and keeps one entry per CDR3 protein. Among more than 200,000 distinct CDR3 sequences listed, approximately 51% were seen once. Germline values: CDR1 DFQATT, CDR2 SNEGSKA (reference sequence). Trimming cost V 2 bases and J 2 bases, with 17 bases left between them. The length of the CDR3 is 16 residues. This entry comes from a study of CD8+CD57+ T cells in acquired aplastic anemia. Study-level background: Average DNA yield from sorted CD4+ and CD8+ cells was 3.2 ug. Study-wide findings and caveats: Patients and controls had CD8+ Simpson's diversity values that were not significantly distinct. Patients and controls shared 25 to 30 CD8+ CDR3 sequences, which appeared highly expressed in patients and within their immunodominant clones.

The sequenced patients had an expansion of CD8+CD57+ cells seen by flow cytometry. This chain joins TRBV20-1 and TRBJ2-3; tentative D call: TRBD2 (6 bases). The sequence derives from a human donor with aplastic anemia. The sequenced material came from sorted CD4+, CD8+, or CD8+CD57+ T cells (not recorded which) from PBMCs. The CDR3 loop is CSARQRTRGFTDTQYF. In DNA form, the CDR3 reads TGCAGTGCTAGACAAAGGACTCGGGGGTTCACAGATACGCAGTATTTT.